The rows below give T cell receptor beta chains drawn from one sample of a study of human T cells and chemical hapten exposure. Via MiXCR, TCRdb re-called the RACE reads, giving one row per CDR3 protein. Among approximately 87,000 distinct CDR3 sequences listed, over 10% were seen once. This specimen was whole blood, taken in connection with sensitization to the hapten diphenylcyclopropenone (DPC). Source of these receptors: a woman aged 40 to 50 with alopecia areata. Some clones in this sample may be carry-over from other donors' samples. The CDR3 runs from the conserved cysteine through the conserved F or W. Fields, in order: J gene, D gene, V gene, clone size, CDR3 protein, CDR3 DNA. The D gene is left open where the match is weak. Some rows have no size entry. The others give once, few or many, or a class for an expanded clone.

J: TRBJ2-7; D: .; V: TRBV4-3; size: many; CDR3: CASSQDVRGSYEQYF; DNA: TGCGCCAGCAGCCAAGATGTAAGGGGTTCCTACGAGCAGTACTTC
J: TRBJ1-1; D: .; V: TRBV6-5; size: many; CDR3: CASSYSQGNTEAFF; DNA: TGTGCCAGCAGTTACTCGCAGGGGAACACTGAAGCTTTCTTT
J: TRBJ2-3; D: .; V: TRBV7-2; size: .; CDR3: CASSLAASGTDTQYF; DNA: TGTGCCAGCAGCTTAGCGGCATCGGGCACAGATACGCAGTATTTT
J: TRBJ2-2; D: .; V: TRBV2; size: many; CDR3: CASRGTGTGELFF; DNA: TGTGCCAGCAGGGGGACTGGGACCGGGGAGCTGTTTTTT
J: TRBJ1-1; D: .; V: TRBV6-5; size: few; CDR3: CASWDTEAFF; DNA: TGTGCCAGTTGGGACACTGAAGCTTTCTTT
J: TRBJ2-1; D: .; V: TRBV6-2/TRBV6-3; size: .; CDR3: CASSYSDYSNEQFF; DNA: TGTGCCAGCAGTTACTCGGACTACTCCAATGAGCAGTTCTTC
J: TRBJ1-2; D: TRBD1; V: TRBV7-3; size: many; CDR3: CASSSHEGAGGYTF; DNA: TGTGCCAGCAGCTCCCATGAGGGGGCGGGTGGCTACACCTTC
J: TRBJ2-1; D: .; V: TRBV6-6; size: .; CDR3: CASSFVSALDEQFF; DNA: TGTGCCAGCAGTTTCGTATCTGCGTTGGATGAGCAGTTCTTC
J: TRBJ2-5; D: .; V: TRBV12-5; size: many; CDR3: CASAYRVQETQYF; DNA: TGTGCTAGTGCCTACAGGGTTCAAGAGACCCAGTACTTC
J: TRBJ2-1; D: TRBD1; V: TRBV29-1; size: many; CDR3: CSVEGIGGGEQFF; DNA: TGCAGCGTTGAAGGGATAGGGGGCGGTGAGCAGTTCTTC
J: TRBJ2-7; D: TRBD1; V: TRBV29-1; size: .; CDR3: CSVQGAGEQYF; DNA: TGCAGCGTCCAGGGGGCGGGAGAGCAGTACTTC
J: TRBJ2-2; D: TRBD2; V: TRBV7-2; size: many; CDR3: CASSWGRPGRAGELFF; DNA: TGTGCCAGCAGCTGGGGGCGCCCCGGGAGGGCCGGGGAGCTGTTTTTT
J: TRBJ1-1; D: .; V: TRBV2; size: few; CDR3: CASSELGVLTEAFF; DNA: TGTGCCAGCAGTGAACTAGGGGTCCTGACTGAAGCTTTCTTT
J: TRBJ1-2; D: .; V: TRBV10-3; size: few; CDR3: CAISETADGYTF; DNA: TGTGCCATCAGTGAGACGGCAGATGGCTACACCTTC
J: TRBJ1-2; D: TRBD1; V: TRBV6-5; size: few; CDR3: CASSYLPQGANYGYTF; DNA: TGTGCCAGCAGTTACCTGCCCCAGGGGGCTAACTATGGCTACACCTTC
J: TRBJ1-1; D: .; V: TRBV20-1; size: few; CDR3: CSARDQGFGAFF; DNA: TGCAGTGCTAGAGATCAAGGGTTTGGCGCTTTCTTT
J: TRBJ1-2; D: .; V: TRBV4-3; size: .; CDR3: CASSPGGLGQGYTF; DNA: TGCGCCAGCAGCCCGGGGGGGCTCGGGCAGGGCTACACCTTC
J: TRBJ2-5; D: .; V: TRBV6-6; size: medium-sized; CDR3: CASSPPGRETQYF; DNA: TGTGCCAGCAGTCCACCGGGGAGGGAGACCCAGTACTTC
J: TRBJ1-1; D: .; V: TRBV29-1; size: .; CDR3: CSVEVSGFGTEAFF; DNA: TGCAGCGTTGAAGTCTCGGGCTTTGGCACTGAAGCTTTCTTT
J: TRBJ2-1; D: .; V: TRBV29-1; size: few; CDR3: CSVSRGPRNEQFF; DNA: TGCAGCGTCTCCCGTGGGCCGCGGAATGAGCAGTTCTTC